The 5 T cell receptor beta chains in this list originate from one sample, sequenced in a study of Ad26.COV2.S vaccination and SARS-CoV-2 variants. Treatment denoted: around 19 received Ad26.COV2.S at low or high dose, single or two shots; roughly five received placebo; per-sample allocation not given. Day 63 after the first vaccine or placebo injection was the time point for sampling. Sequencing was performed with immunoSEQ multiplex PCR; in TCRdb, only in-frame clones are kept and a portion is missing. Of fewer than 800,000 clones in the sample, more than 70% are singletons; the top ten hold approximately 1.5%. Sequencing was performed on peripheral blood, taken in a trial of Ad26.COV2.S vaccine versus placebo. The receptors shown here come from a person between 18 and 60 years old who received the Ad26.COV2.S COVID-19 vaccine or a placebo.

The genes are TRBV29-1 and TRBJ2-5, with D tentatively TRBD2 (5 bases). This CDR3 is built from 13 residues. Germline CDR1 reads SQVTM; CDR2 reads ANQGSEA. The V end was cut by 3 bases, the J end by 5 bases, with 13 bases between. The CDR3 bases are TGCAGCGTTGAGGAGGTGATAGGGGAGACCCAGTACTTC. This codes for CSVEEVIGETQYF.

The chain recombines TRBV7-8 with TRBJ2-7; 7 nucleotides match TRBD2. V dropped 2 bases and J dropped 0; count of bases not matched to a gene: 13. This CDR3 has 18 amino acids. CDR1 and CDR2 from the germline V gene are SGHVS and FQNEAQ. The CDR3 DNA reads TGTGCCAGCAGCTTACGGGTGGCTAGCGGAATCCTCTCCTACGAGCAGTACTTC. It translates to CASSLRVASGILSYEQYF.

This clone showed up just once. This sample includes further DNA sequences coding for the same CDR3. V and J are TRBV7-9 and TRBJ2-1; the D gene is possibly TRBD2 (6 bases). This CDR3 comprises 14 residues. The germline V and J ends were trimmed by 3 bases and 3 bases, with 9 bases remaining between them. The germline CDR1 and CDR2 sequences are SEHNR and FQNEAQ (reference sequence). In DNA, the CDR3 is TGTGCCAGCAGCTTGGTGGGGGGCTACAATGAGCAGTTCTTC. It yields the protein CASSLVGGYNEQFF.

The rearrangement links TRBV19 to TRBJ1-2; no definite D call. V was trimmed by 5 bases and J by 7 bases, leaving 8 bases between them. CDR3 length: 11 amino acids. CDR1 is LNHDA, CDR2 SQIVND, per germline (reference sequence). The DNA for the CDR3 is TGTGCCAGTAGTCAAGGAGGTGGCTACACCTTC. Translating it yields CASSQGGGYTF.

The J gene is TRBJ1-5, the V gene TRBV7-2; D perhaps matches TRBD1 (5 bases). V was shortened by 1 base and J by 9 bases, with 25 bases between the two germline ends. The CDR3 length is 18 residues. Germline CDR1 reads SGHTA; CDR2 reads FQGNSA. The CDR3 region is CASSLEWGMLGVQGPQHF. CDR3 DNA: TGTGCCAGCAGCTTAGAATGGGGAATGCTTGGGGTCCAGGGGCCCCAGCATTTT.